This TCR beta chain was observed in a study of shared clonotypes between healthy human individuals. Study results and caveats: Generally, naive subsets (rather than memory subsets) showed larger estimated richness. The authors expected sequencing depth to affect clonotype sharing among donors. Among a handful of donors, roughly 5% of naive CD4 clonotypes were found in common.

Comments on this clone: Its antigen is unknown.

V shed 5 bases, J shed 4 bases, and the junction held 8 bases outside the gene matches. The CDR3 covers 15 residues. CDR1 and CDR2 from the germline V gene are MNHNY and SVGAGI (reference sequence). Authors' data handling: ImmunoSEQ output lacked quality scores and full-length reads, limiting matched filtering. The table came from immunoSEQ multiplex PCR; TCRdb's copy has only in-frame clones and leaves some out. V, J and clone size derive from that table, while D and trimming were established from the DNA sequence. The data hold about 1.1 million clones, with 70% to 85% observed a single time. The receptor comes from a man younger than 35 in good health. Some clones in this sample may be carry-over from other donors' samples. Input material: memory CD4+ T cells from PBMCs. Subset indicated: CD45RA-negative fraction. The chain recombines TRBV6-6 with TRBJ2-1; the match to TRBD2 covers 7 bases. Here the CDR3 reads CASSLADPDYNEQFF. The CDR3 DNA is TGTGCCAGCAGTCTAGCGGACCCCGATTACAATGAGCAGTTCTTC.